The 16 T cell receptor beta chains below come from one sample, sequenced in a study of blood T cell repertoires in COVID-19. The protocol was immunoSEQ multiplex PCR, while the TCRdb copy is restricted to in-frame clones and leaves out a portion. The sample lists around 250,000 clones; approximately 90% were seen once. The sample was PBMCs or T cells enriched from blood (not recorded which). The receptors here all came from a woman aged 30 to 39 with acute COVID-19.

The chain recombines TRBV7-3 with TRBJ1-6; possible D gene TRBD1, 5 bases. V was trimmed by 4 bases and J by 4 bases, leaving 14 bases between them. The germline CDR1 and CDR2 sequences are SGHTA and FQGTGA. This CDR3 has 16 residues. In nucleotides, the CDR3 is TGTGCCAGCAGCTCGGCCCCGGGGGATTATAATTCACCCCTCCACTTT. Its translation: CASSSAPGDYNSPLHF. The full variable domain, rest sourced from reference TRBV7-3 and TRBJ1-6, is GAGVSQTPSNKVTEKGKYVELRCDPISGHTALYWYRQSLGQGPEFLIYFQGTGAADDSGLPNDRFFAVRPEGSVSTLKIQRTERGDSAVYLCASSSAPGDYNSPLHFGNGTRLTVT.

This clone was seen only once. The chain combines TRBV25-1 with TRBJ2-7; D might be TRBD2 (6 bases). V was clipped by 4 bases and J by 3 bases, with 22 bases between them. Germline loops: CDR1 MGHDK, CDR2 SYGVNS. This CDR3 has 17 amino acids. This chain's CDR3 is CASSASMGLTGVYEQYF. The CDR3, as DNA: TGTGCCAGCAGTGCCTCAATGGGGCTAACGGGAGTCTACGAGCAGTACTTC.

The CDR3 nucleotides are TGTGCCAGTAGTAAGACCGACAGGGGGCGAGGCTACACCTTC. Translating it yields CASSKTDRGRGYTF. The V call is TRBV19, the J call TRBJ1-2, with 10 bases fitting TRBD1. Trimming at V came to 4 bases and at J to 8 bases, leaving 7 bases not matched to a gene. This CDR3 contains 14 residues. CDR1 and CDR2 from the germline V gene are LNHDA and SQIVND (reference sequence).

The rearrangement joins TRBV27 to TRBJ2-7; 7 bases are a match to TRBD1. Per germline, CDR1 MNHEY and CDR2 SMNVEV (reference sequence). The CDR3 covers 13 residues. V lost 4 bases and J lost 4; bases outside the gene matches: 4. This chain's CDR3 is CASSWGQFYEQYF. CDR3 DNA sequence: TGTGCCAGCAGTTGGGGACAGTTTTACGAGCAGTACTTC.

In nucleotides, the CDR3 is TGTGCCAGCAGCCCGGGGGACACCATATATTTT. Protein sequence: CASSPGDTIYF. V is TRBV9 and J is TRBJ1-3; maybe TRBD1 (5 bases). CDR3 length equals 11 residues. Germline V gives CDR1 SGDLS, CDR2 YYNGEE. Trimming left V 4 bases short and J 8 bases short, with 7 bases between.

V gene TRBV4-2 combines with J gene TRBJ2-2; 10 nucleotides agree with TRBD2. This CDR3 is 16 amino acids long. CDR1 LGHNA and CDR2 YNFKEQ come from the germline V gene. V shed 4 bases, J shed 5 bases, and the junction held 7 bases outside the gene matches. The CDR3 region has the DNA TGTGCCAGCAGCCCTAGCGGGAGCGGTGGAACCGGGGAGCTGTTTTTT. Translation: CASSPSGSGGTGELFF.

The chain is built from TRBV3-1 (or the pseudogene TRBV3-2) and TRBJ1-1; 12 positions agree with TRBD1. The trim removed 3 bases at V and 5 bases at J, leaving 10 bases unmatched. The length of the CDR3 is 17 residues. Germline assignment: CDR1 LGHDT and CDR2 YNNKEL (reference sequence). The CDR3 region is CASSHSSGTGGFTEAFF. The CDR3 region has the DNA TGTGCCAGCAGCCACTCTTCCGGGACAGGGGGCTTTACTGAAGCTTTCTTT.

This chain uses TRBV24-1 with TRBJ1-5; possible D gene TRBD1, 6 bases. V shed 3 bases and J shed 6 bases, with 11 bases lying between them. This CDR3 has 14 residues. Germline values: CDR1 KGHDR, CDR2 SFDVKD. CDR3 protein: CATSDAGEVQPQHF. The CDR3 DNA reads as TGTGCCACCAGTGATGCAGGGGAAGTTCAGCCCCAGCATTTT.

This chain links TRBV19 with TRBJ1-5; D is possibly TRBD1 (6 bases). Germline loops: CDR1 LNHDA, CDR2 SQIVND (reference sequence). The ends were cut back, 7 bases at V and 3 bases at J, with 16 bases in the middle. The CDR3 length is 15 residues. CDR3 amino acids: CASTVRQAVNQPQHF. CDR3 nucleotide sequence: TGTGCCAGTACCGTTCGACAGGCGGTCAATCAGCCCCAGCATTTT. Together with reference TRBV19 and TRBJ1-5, the CDR3 gives the full variable domain: DGGITQSPKYLFRKEGQNVTLSCEQNLNHDAMYWYRQDPGQGLRLIYYSQIVNDFQKGDIAEGYSVSREKKESFPLTVTSAQKNPTAFYLCASTVRQAVNQPQHFGDGTRLSIL.

This clone has just one count. The V call is TRBV5-1, the J call TRBJ2-5; D is unresolved. CDR1 and CDR2 (germline): SGHRS, YFSETQ. The V end was cut by 4 bases, the J end by 2 bases, with 15 bases between. This CDR3 is 15 amino acids long. The CDR3 DNA is TGCGCCAGCAGCCCCAGCCTAGGCCTTCAAGAGACCCAGTACTTC. Translation: CASSPSLGLQETQYF. The variable domain in full, completed from reference TRBV5-1 and TRBJ2-5, reads KAGVTQTPRYLIKTRGQQVTLSCSPISGHRSVSWYQQTPGQGLQFLFEYFSETQRNKGNFPGRFSGRQFSNSRSEMNVSTLELGDSALYLCASSPSLGLQETQYFGPGTRLLVL.

This clone came up once. The rearrangement joins TRBV4-3 to TRBJ2-1, with D maybe TRBD2 (6 bases). Looked up from germline, CDR1 is LGHNA and CDR2 is YSLEER. V was pared by 0 bases and J by 9 bases, with 21 bases between. The CDR3 is 17 amino acids. The CDR3 bases are TGCGCCAGCAGCCAAGACCTCCTCGGGACTCCGAATCGTGAGCAGTTCTTC. It is translated as CASSQDLLGTPNREQFF.

The rearrangement links TRBV12-3 or TRBV12-4 to TRBJ2-1, with 8 positions matching TRBD2. The trim removed 5 bases at V and 9 bases at J, leaving 6 bases unmatched. The CDR3 loop spans 13 amino acids. The CDR3 sequence: CASSPVAGFEQFF. As DNA, the CDR3 is TGTGCCAGCAGTCCAGTAGCGGGATTTGAGCAGTTCTTC.

The V and J genes are TRBV29-1 and TRBJ1-1, with unresolved D. There are 13 residues in the CDR3. The V end was cut by 1 base, the J end by 7 bases, with 13 bases between. Germline V gives CDR1 SQVTM, CDR2 ANQGSEA. CDR3 region: CSVEGLLRGEAFF. The CDR3 nucleotides are TGCAGCGTTGAAGGCCTCCTGCGGGGTGAAGCTTTCTTT.

In its sample, this clone was seen a few times. This chain joins TRBV5-1 and TRBJ2-2; D possibly corresponds to TRBD2 (5 bases). CDR1 SGHRS and CDR2 YFSETQ come from the germline V gene. Trimming took 1 base from V and 5 from J, leaving 9 bases between them. This CDR3 comprises 14 residues. CDR3 bases: TGCGCCAGCAGCTTGCTTCCGGGAACCGGGGAGCTGTTTTTT. Translation gives CASSLLPGTGELFF.

This clone was recorded only once. The chain links TRBV15 to TRBJ2-2; tentatively, D is TRBD1 (6 bases). Looked up from germline, CDR1 is LNHNV and CDR2 is YYDKDF (reference sequence). V lost 0 bases, J lost 2 bases, and 7 bases lay in between. The CDR3 loop spans 15 amino acids. CDR3 DNA sequence: TGTGCCACCAGCAGAGACAGGGGCAACACCGGGGAGCTGTTTTTT. It is translated as CATSRDRGNTGELFF.

V usage is TRBV10-3 and J usage is TRBJ1-1, with TRBD1 as a possible D gene (5 bases). This CDR3 has 12 amino acids. Trimming pared 6 bases from V and 4 bases from J, leaving 9 bases between. Germline V gene sequence: CDR1 ENHRY, CDR2 SYGVKD. This CDR3 is CAIRQETTEAFF. The CDR3 coding sequence is TGTGCCATCAGACAGGAGACCACTGAAGCTTTCTTT.